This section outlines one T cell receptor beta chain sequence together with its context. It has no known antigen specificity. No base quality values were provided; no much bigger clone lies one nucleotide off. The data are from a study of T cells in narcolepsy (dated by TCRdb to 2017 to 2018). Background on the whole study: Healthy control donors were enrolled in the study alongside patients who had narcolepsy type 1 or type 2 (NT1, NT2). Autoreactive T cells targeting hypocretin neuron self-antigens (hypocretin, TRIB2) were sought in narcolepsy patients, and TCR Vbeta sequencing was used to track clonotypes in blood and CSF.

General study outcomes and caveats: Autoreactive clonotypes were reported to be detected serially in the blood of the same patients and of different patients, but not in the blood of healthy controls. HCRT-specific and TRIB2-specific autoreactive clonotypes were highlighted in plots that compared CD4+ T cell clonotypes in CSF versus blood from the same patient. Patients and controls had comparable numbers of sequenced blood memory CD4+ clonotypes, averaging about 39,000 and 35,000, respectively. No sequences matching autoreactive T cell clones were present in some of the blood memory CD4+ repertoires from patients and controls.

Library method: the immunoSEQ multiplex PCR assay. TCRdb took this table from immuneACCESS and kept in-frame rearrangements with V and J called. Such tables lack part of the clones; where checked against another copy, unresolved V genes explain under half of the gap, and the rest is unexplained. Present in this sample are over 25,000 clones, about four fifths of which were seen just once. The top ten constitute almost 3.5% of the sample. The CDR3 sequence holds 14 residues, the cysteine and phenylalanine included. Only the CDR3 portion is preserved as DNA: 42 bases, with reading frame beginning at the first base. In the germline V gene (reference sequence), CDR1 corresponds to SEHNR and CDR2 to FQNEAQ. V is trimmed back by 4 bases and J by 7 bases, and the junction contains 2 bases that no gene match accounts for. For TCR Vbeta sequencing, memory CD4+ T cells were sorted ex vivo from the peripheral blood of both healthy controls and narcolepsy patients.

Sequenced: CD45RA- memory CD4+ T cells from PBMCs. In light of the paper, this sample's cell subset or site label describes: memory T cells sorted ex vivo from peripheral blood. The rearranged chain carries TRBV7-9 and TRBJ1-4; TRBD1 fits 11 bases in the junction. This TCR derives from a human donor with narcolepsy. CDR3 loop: CASSSGTGGEKLFF. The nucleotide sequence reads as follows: TGTGCCAGCAGCTCCGGGACAGGGGGTGAAAAACTGTTTTTT.